This record looks at one T cell receptor (beta chain) sequence and its context. The PCR used 60 Vbeta and 13 Jbeta primers. Only in-frame clones appear in the TCRdb table, and some are missing; sequencing was by immunoSEQ multiplex PCR. The table includes some 150,000 clones, 80% detected once. This record comes from a study of cytomegalovirus exposure and HLA in healthy donors. Overall study context: Of 398 genotyped donors, 70% to 85% clustered with self-reported Caucasian donors.

What was sequenced was PBMCs. The source is a man between 18 and 29 years old in good health and CMV-seropositive.

This CDR3 reads CASSQTSGTHNEQFF. As DNA, the CDR3 is TGTGCCAGCTCACAAACTAGCGGGACTCACAATGAGCAGTTCTTC. V gene TRBV18 combines with J gene TRBJ2-1; 10 bases line up with TRBD2. The CDR3 is made up of 15 amino acids. In germline, CDR1 is KGHSH, CDR2 LQKENI. After removal of 4 bases from V and 5 bases from J, the junction contained 5 bases not matched to a gene.